The source of this T cell receptor beta chain is a study of control samples from healthy donors and cancer patients. The table lists this clone with a count of one. In germline, CDR1 is KGHSH, CDR2 LQKENI. CDR3 length: 14 amino acids. With 2 bases removed from V and 5 bases from J, the gap between germline ends came to 13 bases. The table came from immunoSEQ multiplex PCR; TCRdb's copy has only in-frame clones and leaves some out. The table lists fewer than 200,000 clones, about 94% of them singletons, with about 4% in the top ten. Material: blood. The chain employs TRBV18 and TRBJ2-7; D gene unclear. This TCR was sampled from an older woman in good health. CDR3 nucleotides: TGTGCCAGCTCACCAACCCAAGCTTTACACGAGCAGTACTTC. As protein: CASSPTQALHEQYF.